These 30 T cell receptor beta chains share one sample of origin, sequenced in a study of blood T cell repertoires in COVID-19. Data came from immunoSEQ multiplex PCR; TCRdb stores just in-frame clones and leaves some out. This sample has roughly 65,000 clones; roughly three quarters occur once, and the top ten carry more than 45%. The sequencing sample was made of peripheral blood. The receptors here all came from a human donor in a cohort sampled during active COVID-19.

The chain employs TRBV20-1 and TRBJ2-2; no reliable D call. CDR3 length: 14 residues. Germline V gene sequence: CDR1 DFQATT, CDR2 SNEGSKA (reference sequence). Trimming stripped 3 bases from V and 4 bases from J, with 12 bases between. The CDR3 coding sequence is TGCAGTGCTAGTGGGCAGGTGGGCACCGGGGAGCTGTTTTTT. Translating gives CSASGQVGTGELFF.

The chain is built from TRBV6-5 and TRBJ1-6; TRBD1 matches 9 bases. Per the germline V gene, CDR1 is MNHEY and CDR2 is SVGAGI. Trimming removed 6 bases from V and 7 bases from J; junction bases left unmatched: 4. This CDR3 contains 14 residues. CDR3 sequence reads: CASSRTGVNSPLHF. The CDR3 DNA reads TGTGCCAGCAGCCGGACAGGGGTGAATTCACCCCTCCACTTT.

The rearrangement joins TRBV10-3 to TRBJ1-1; TRBD1 agrees at 7 bases. Losses at the gene ends were 7 bases for V and 0 bases for J; bases not matched to a gene: 11. Germline V gene sequence: CDR1 ENHRY, CDR2 SYGVKD. This CDR3 comprises 16 residues. CDR3 sequence: CAITGGTDPMNTEAFF. The DNA of the CDR3 is TGTGCCATCACGGGCGGGACAGATCCTATGAACACTGAAGCTTTCTTT.

This chain links TRBV7-2 with TRBJ1-6, with D perhaps matching TRBD1 (5 bases). This CDR3 is built from 14 residues. Germline V gene lookup returns CDR1 SGHTA and CDR2 FQGNSA. V was trimmed by 1 base and J by 6 bases, leaving 7 bases between them. The CDR3 DNA is TGTGCCAGCAGCTTAGAGGGACTTAATTCACCCCTCCACTTT. As protein: CASSLEGLNSPLHF.

The chain joins TRBV7-5 to TRBJ2-1; whether TRBD2, the table's D call, matches the DNA was not checked. TRBV7-5 is reported as a pseudogene. The CDR3 extends over 20 amino acids. CDR3 nucleotides: TGTGCCAGAAGCTTAGCCCTTACCCGACTAGCGGGAGGGAATGTTTGTGAGCAGTTCTTC. It yields the protein CARSLALTRLAGGNVCEQFF.

This sequence joins TRBV5-1 and TRBJ2-1; the D gene is possibly TRBD2 (5 bases). The CDR3 is made up of 16 amino acids. Germline V gene data show CDR1 as SGHRS and CDR2 as YFSETQ. Trimming pared 0 bases from V and 5 bases from J, leaving 15 bases between. CDR3 residues: CASSLDPGIVNNEQFF. CDR3 coding DNA: TGCGCCAGCAGCTTGGACCCCGGGATCGTAAACAATGAGCAGTTCTTC.

The V gene is TRBV5-1, the J gene TRBJ1-5; D remains ambiguous. The CDR3 covers 15 residues. Between the trimmed V and J ends, which lost 0 bases and 2 bases, there was a span of 9 bases. The germline gives CDR1 SGHRS, CDR2 YFSETQ. CDR3 residues: CASSLAGVGNQPQHF. The CDR3 DNA sequence: TGCGCCAGCAGCTTGGCCGGGGTTGGCAATCAGCCCCAGCATTTT.

This clone was observed a single time. V usage is TRBV15 and J usage is TRBJ2-3, with 8 nucleotides matching TRBD2. The V segment lost 0 bases and the J segment 1 base; nucleotides outside the gene matches: 6. This CDR3 region has 17 residues. Germline CDR1 is LNHNV and CDR2 is YYDKDF (reference sequence). CDR3 nucleotide sequence: TGTGCCACCAGCAGAGAGGTCCCAGCGGGGGGCACAGATACGCAGTATTTT. It codes for CATSREVPAGGTDTQYF.

The chain combines TRBV2 with TRBJ2-4; 12 bases agree with TRBD2. V gave up 11 bases and J gave up 9 bases; unmatched junction bases: 8. Germline lookup yields CDR1 SNHLY and CDR2 FYNNEI. The CDR3 length is 13 residues. CDR3 in amino acids: CASLAGGPSIQYF. CDR3 in DNA: TGTGCCTCCCTAGCGGGAGGGCCGAGCATTCAGTACTTC.

The DNA for the CDR3 is TGTGCCAGCAGTTTACAGGACAGATCTGGCTACACCTTC. Amino acid sequence: CASSLQDRSGYTF. This chain joins TRBV12-3 or TRBV12-4 and TRBJ1-2, with TRBD1 as a possible D gene (6 bases). V shed 2 bases and J shed 7 bases, with 11 bases lying between them. The CDR3 runs to 13 residues.

This clone was detected only once. V and J are TRBV2 and TRBJ2-7; a weak D match, TRBD1 (5 bases). The germline gives CDR1 SNHLY, CDR2 FYNNEI. V lost 5 bases and J lost 3, with 11 bases in between. The CDR3 extends over 13 amino acids. CDR3 in DNA: TGTGCCAGCAGTCGACAGTCCCTCTACGAGCAGTACTTC. This encodes CASSRQSLYEQYF.

This chain connects TRBV11-2 to TRBJ2-2, with 13 bases identical to TRBD2. The CDR3 has 15 amino acids. Germline V lookup: CDR1 SGHAT, CDR2 FQNNGV. Losses at the gene ends were 5 bases for V and 7 bases for J; bases not matched to a gene: 4. The CDR3 protein is CASSTSGRVSGELFF. DNA for the CDR3: TGTGCCAGCAGCACTAGCGGGAGGGTGAGCGGGGAGCTGTTTTTT. Using reference TRBV11-2 and TRBJ2-2 for the parts outside the CDR3, the full variable domain is EAGVAQSPRYKIIEKRQSVAFWCNPISGHATLYWYQQILGQGPKLLIQFQNNGVVDDSQLPKDRFSAERLKGVDSTLKIQPAKLEDSAVYLCASSTSGRVSGELFFGEGSRLTVL.

The chain is built from TRBV7-2 and TRBJ2-7; 9 positions agree with TRBD1. V shed 5 bases and J 0 bases; nucleotides not matched to a gene: 14. The germline V gene encodes CDR1 SGHTA and CDR2 FQGNSA. This CDR3 has 18 residues. The CDR3 loop reads CASSLPDRGNSISYEQYF. The CDR3 bases are TGTGCCAGCAGCCTCCCGGACAGGGGCAATAGCATCTCCTACGAGCAGTACTTC.

The chain couples TRBV24-1 to TRBJ2-3; D might be TRBD2 (6 bases). This CDR3 has 14 amino acids. Germline assignment: CDR1 KGHDR and CDR2 SFDVKD. Trimming removed 9 bases from V and 5 bases from J, with 17 bases in between. CDR3 sequence reads: CATGAPGGLDTQYF. CDR3 coding DNA: TGTGCCACCGGAGCCCCCGGGGGTTTAGATACGCAGTATTTT.

The CDR3 spells CASRPDDKPSSYEQYF. Written as DNA, the CDR3 is TGTGCCAGCAGACCCGACGACAAACCCAGCTCCTACGAGCAGTACTTC. The rearrangement joins TRBV3-1 (or the pseudogene TRBV3-2) to TRBJ2-7, with no clear D. CDR1 is LGHDT, CDR2 YNNKEL, per germline (reference sequence). CDR3 length equals 16 residues. The V and J ends lost 6 bases and 0 bases respectively, with 18 bases between them.

This chain joins TRBV11-3 and TRBJ2-5, with D tentatively TRBD1 (6 bases). V lost 0 bases, J lost 4 bases, and 12 bases lay in between. The CDR3 is made up of 15 amino acids. Germline V gene lookup returns CDR1 SGHNT and CDR2 YENEEA. DNA of the CDR3: TGTGCCAGCAGCTTAGATGGTAGGGGGTCAGAGACCCAGTACTTC. This sequence encodes CASSLDGRGSETQYF. Supplemented by reference TRBV11-3 and TRBJ2-5, the full variable domain reads EAGVVQSPRYKIIEKKQPVAFWCNPISGHNTLYWYLQNLGQGPELLIRYENEEAVDDSQLPKDRFSAERLKGVDSTLKIQPAELGDSAVYLCASSLDGRGSETQYFGPGTRLLVL.

The chain has TRBV15 and TRBJ2-5; the match to TRBD1 covers 7 bases. There are 15 residues in the CDR3. V was clipped by 5 bases and J by 5 bases; unmatched bases: 11. Germline loops: CDR1 LNHNV, CDR2 YYDKDF (reference sequence). CDR3 DNA sequence: TGTGCCACCAGCGTAGGGACAGAGGCAAGGGAGACCCAGTACTTC. Its translation: CATSVGTEARETQYF.

The chain recombines TRBV10-2 with TRBJ1-5, with TRBD1 matching 9 bases. CDR1 is WSHSY, CDR2 SAAADI, per germline. The CDR3 has 15 amino acids. J lost 5 bases, V lost 4 bases, and 6 bases had no gene match. The CDR3 loop is CASSGGQGADQPQHF. The CDR3 region has the DNA TGCGCCAGCAGTGGGGGACAGGGAGCCGATCAGCCCCAGCATTTT.

This chain links TRBV7-9 with TRBJ2-7, with 8 bases fitting TRBD2. The ends lost 6 bases at V and 0 bases at J; junction bases unmatched: 10. In germline, CDR1 is SEHNR, CDR2 FQNEAQ (reference sequence). The CDR3 runs 16 residues. The CDR3: CASSPIAGTSSYEQYF. The CDR3 DNA is TGTGCCAGCAGTCCTATAGCGGGGACTAGCTCCTACGAGCAGTACTTC. The full variable domain, in which reference TRBV7-9 and TRBJ2-7 provide the parts outside the CDR3, is DTGVSQNPRHKITKRGQNVTFRCDPISEHNRLYWYRQTLGQGPEFLTYFQNEAQLEKSRLLSDRFSAERPKGSFSTLEIQRTEQGDSAMYLCASSPIAGTSSYEQYFGPGTRLTVT.

The V call is TRBV6-5, the J call TRBJ2-7, with 9 nucleotides matching TRBD2. This CDR3 region has 14 residues. V lost 5 bases and J lost 2; bases outside the gene matches: 4. The germline gives CDR1 MNHEY, CDR2 SVGAGI. Here the CDR3 reads CASSPTSGTYEQYF. The CDR3 coding sequence is TGTGCCAGCAGTCCGACTAGCGGTACCTACGAGCAGTACTTC.

This clone occurred once. The chain employs TRBV7-9 and TRBJ1-4; a weak D match, TRBD1 (5 bases). The V gene's germline CDR1 is SEHNR and CDR2 FQNEAQ (reference sequence). The CDR3 extends over 16 amino acids. The V end was cut by 4 bases, the J end by 8 bases, with 20 bases between. The CDR3 is CASSYPEGSGGEKLFF. CDR3 nucleotides: TGTGCCAGCAGCTACCCCGAGGGGAGCGGGGGGGAAAAACTGTTTTTT.

The chain has TRBV25-1 and TRBJ2-6; possible D gene TRBD1, 5 bases. The V end lost 5 bases, the J end lost 1 base, and 15 bases lay between the germline ends. The CDR3 runs to 17 residues. From germline, CDR1 is MGHDK and CDR2 SYGVNS. This CDR3 reads CASSPYSQDSGANVLTF. CDR3 sequence (DNA): TGTGCCAGCAGTCCGTATTCACAGGATTCTGGGGCCAACGTCCTGACTTTC. The full variable domain, its missing parts supplied by reference TRBV25-1 and TRBJ2-6, is EADIYQTPRYLVIGTGKKITLECSQTMGHDKMYWYQQDPGMELHLIHYSYGVNSTEKGDLSSESTVSRIRTEHFPLTLESARPSHTSQYLCASSPYSQDSGANVLTFGAGSRLTVL.

The chain has TRBV29-1 and TRBJ2-7; D is perhaps TRBD2 (5 bases). The CDR3 runs to 12 residues. CDR1 is SQVTM, CDR2 ANQGSEA, per germline. Trimming removed 4 bases from V and 3 bases from J, with 10 bases in between. The CDR3 bases are TGCAGCGTTGGAGACGGGAACTACGAGCAGTACTTC. Translation gives CSVGDGNYEQYF.

This clone was seen a single time. The V call is TRBV4-1, the J call TRBJ2-3; D is perhaps TRBD2 (5 bases). The CDR3 sequence is 15 residues long. V was shortened by 1 base and J by 8 bases, with 16 bases between the two germline ends. Germline CDR1 is MGHRA and CDR2 is YSYEKL. CDR3 amino acids: CASSQAETGLITQYF. CDR3 DNA sequence: TGCGCCAGCAGCCAAGCAGAAACGGGGTTGATTACGCAGTATTTT.

The chain carries TRBV28 and TRBJ2-6; a weak D match, TRBD2 (5 bases). V lost 8 bases, J lost 1 base, and 9 bases lay in between. This CDR3 region has 14 residues. Per the germline V gene, CDR1 is MDHEN and CDR2 is SYDVKM. DNA of the CDR3: TGTGCCAGCCGGTGGAGGTCTGGGGCCAACGTCCTGACTTTC. This gives the protein CASRWRSGANVLTF.

The chain links TRBV5-4 to TRBJ2-1, with TRBD2 matching over 7 bases. There are 15 residues in the CDR3. J gave up 4 bases and V 1 base, and 5 bases lay outside the gene matches. Looked up from germline, CDR1 is SGHNT and CDR2 is YYREEE (reference sequence). The CDR3 region is CASSLRLAAYNEQFF. The CDR3 bases are TGTGCCAGCAGCTTGAGGCTAGCGGCTTACAATGAGCAGTTCTTC.

About this clone itself: This may be a read error, as it is one base from a much larger clone. Other DNA sequences of this sample code for an identical CDR3. The rearrangement uses TRBV5-1 and TRBJ1-1; possibly TRBD1 for D (5 bases). This CDR3 has 14 residues. Per germline, CDR1 SGHRS and CDR2 YFSETQ. The ends were cut back, 0 bases at V and 2 bases at J, with 8 bases in the middle. DNA of the CDR3: TGCGCCAGCAGCTTGGTGGGGGGTAACACTGAAGCTTTCTTT. Residues: CASSLVGGNTEAFF.

The rearrangement links TRBV5-8 to TRBJ2-3; 10 nucleotides match TRBD1. Germline V gene sequence: CDR1 SGHTS, CDR2 YDEGEE. With V trimmed by 3 bases and J by 1 base, 2 bases remained unmatched. The CDR3 sequence is 15 residues long. CDR3 DNA: TGTGCCAGCAGCTCCGGGACAGGGGGCACAGATACGCAGTATTTT. Protein: CASSSGTGGTDTQYF.

This chain joins TRBV30 and TRBJ2-7; 11 bases fit TRBD1. The CDR3 covers 15 residues. The germline V gene encodes CDR1 GTSNPN and CDR2 SVGIG (reference sequence). Trimming cost V 1 base and J 0 bases; bases outside gene matches: 2. CDR3 in DNA: TGTGCCTGGAGTGATGGGACAGGGGGCTCCTACGAGCAGTACTTC. This codes for CAWSDGTGGSYEQYF.

This clone was recorded a few times. The chain carries TRBV4-1 and TRBJ1-5; D call uncertain. Germline CDR1 MGHRA, CDR2 YSYEKL. V lost 0 bases, J lost 9 bases, and 6 bases lay in between. This CDR3 is 12 amino acids long. CDR3 DNA sequence: TGCGCCAGCAGCCAAGAGCGGGGGCCCCAGCATTTT. Amino acids: CASSQERGPQHF.